The 4 T cell receptor beta chains presented below share a single source sample, sequenced in a study of OX40 agonist ivuxolimab in advanced cancers. The table came from immunoSEQ multiplex PCR; TCRdb's copy has only in-frame clones and leaves some out. The sample comprises tens of thousands of clones, around 87% of which are singletons, and 0.3% to 0.4% rests with the top ten. Here the sequenced sample was CD4+ or CD8+ T cells sorted from blood, taken in a trial of the OX40 agonist ivuxolimab. The receptors come from an adult with an advanced solid tumor such as melanoma, head and neck, liver or kidney cancer.

This clone has just a few counts. The chain has TRBV30 and TRBJ1-2; 11 bases fit TRBD1. Per germline, CDR1 GTSNPN and CDR2 SVGIG (reference sequence). This CDR3 has 12 residues. The CDR3 DNA sequence: TGTGCTCCTTCCGGGACAGGGGGTGGCTACACCTTC. As protein: CAPSGTGGGYTF.

This clone was observed at least ten times. The chain couples TRBV2 to TRBJ1-1; D call uncertain. CDR1 is SNHLY, CDR2 FYNNEI, per germline. V shed 7 bases and J shed 1 base, with 13 bases lying between them. The CDR3 contains 14 residues. CDR3 in DNA: TGTGCCAGCAACAACAAAGGCGGGAACACTGAAGCTTTCTTT. Translating it yields CASNNKGGNTEAFF. The full variable domain, rest sourced from reference TRBV2 and TRBJ1-1, is EPEVTQTPSHQVTQMGQEVILRCVPISNHLYFYWYRQILGQKVEFLVSFYNNEISEKSEIFDDQFSVERPDGSNFTLKIRSTKLEDSAMYFCASNNKGGNTEAFFGQGTRLTVV.

The genes are TRBV7-2 and TRBJ2-7, with 13 nucleotides matching TRBD2. The germline gives CDR1 SGHTA, CDR2 FQGNSA. The CDR3 has 14 residues. The V segment lost 6 bases and the J segment 12 bases; nucleotides outside the gene matches: 11. The CDR3 sequence: CASSQGLAGVSLYF. DNA of the CDR3: TGTGCCAGCAGTCAAGGACTAGCGGGAGTGTCTTTGTACTTC.

The chain carries TRBV7-2 and TRBJ1-2; D not resolved. This CDR3 contains 13 residues. The germline gives CDR1 SGHTA, CDR2 FQGNSA. Trimming took 3 bases from V and 7 from J, leaving 12 bases between them. The CDR3 DNA reads TGTGCCAGCAGCTTTTACGGGTTAGCTGGCTACACCTTC. Translated, it gives CASSFYGLAGYTF.